A selection of T cell receptor beta chains follows, all from one sample in a study of blood T cell repertoires in COVID-19. Method: immunoSEQ multiplex PCR; TCRdb's copy keeps in-frame clones and lacks some. The table lists about 60,000 clones, roughly 80% of them singletons, with 4.5% to 7% in the top ten. Sequenced: peripheral blood. The receptors derive from a woman aged 70 to 79 with acute or convalescent COVID-19. The CDR3 runs from the conserved cysteine through the conserved F or W. Fields, in order: clone size, V gene, CDR3 length, D gene, J gene, CDR3 DNA, CDR3 protein. D genes are given only for firm matches. Clone size, where shown, is once, few, many, or a class for clones that have expanded.

clone_size: NA
v_call: TRBV7-2
cdr3_length: 13
d_call: NA
j_call: TRBJ1-3
cdr3_nt: TGTGCCAGCAGCCCGGGGGCTGGAAACACCATATATTTT
cdr3_aa: CASSPGAGNTIYF

clone_size: once
v_call: TRBV2
cdr3_length: 13
d_call: TRBD1
j_call: TRBJ2-3
cdr3_nt: TGTGCCAGCAGACAGGGGGCCGCAGATACGCAGTATTTT
cdr3_aa: CASRQGAADTQYF

clone_size: NA
v_call: TRBV11-2
cdr3_length: 13
d_call: NA
j_call: TRBJ1-6
cdr3_nt: TGTGCCAGCAGCTTATTCGGGTATTCACCCCTCCACTTT
cdr3_aa: CASSLFGYSPLHF

clone_size: NA
v_call: TRBV3-1/TRBV3-2
cdr3_length: 15
d_call: NA
j_call: TRBJ1-5
cdr3_nt: TGTGCCAGCAGCCTTAATCACAATAGCAATCAGCCCCAGCATTTT
cdr3_aa: CASSLNHNSNQPQHF

clone_size: once
v_call: TRBV5-5
cdr3_length: 14
d_call: TRBD1
j_call: TRBJ2-3
cdr3_nt: TGTGCCAGCAGCCGTAGACAGGGGTCAGATACGCAGTATTTT
cdr3_aa: CASSRRQGSDTQYF

clone_size: NA
v_call: TRBV28
cdr3_length: 15
d_call: TRBD1
j_call: TRBJ1-4
cdr3_nt: TGTGCCAGCAGTTTCGACAGGGGATCTAATGAAAAACTGTTTTTT
cdr3_aa: CASSFDRGSNEKLFF

clone_size: NA
v_call: TRBV7-6
cdr3_length: 16
d_call: NA
j_call: TRBJ2-1
cdr3_nt: TGTGCCAGCAGCTCCCTGGTGGCGGGCGGTTACAATGAGCAGTTCTTC
cdr3_aa: CASSSLVAGGYNEQFF

clone_size: NA
v_call: TRBV7-3
cdr3_length: 15
d_call: NA
j_call: TRBJ2-3
cdr3_nt: TGTGCCAGCAGCCGAGGCGGACAGACCACAGATACGCAGTATTTT
cdr3_aa: CASSRGGQTTDTQYF

clone_size: few
v_call: TRBV21-1
cdr3_length: 17
d_call: NA
j_call: TRBJ1-2
cdr3_nt: TGTGCCAGCAGCCCCAGGGGCAGGGAACAGGCAGAACCTGGCTACACCTTC
cdr3_aa: CASSPRGREQAEPGYTF

clone_size: NA
v_call: TRBV6-4
cdr3_length: 14
d_call: NA
j_call: TRBJ2-3
cdr3_nt: TGTGCCAGCAGTGAGGGCAGGGGCACAGATACGCAGTATTTT
cdr3_aa: CASSEGRGTDTQYF